The 22 T cell receptor beta chains below were found in one sample sequenced in a study of multiple sclerosis patients with progressive multifocal leukoencephalopathy (dated by TCRdb to between 2019 and 2020). Preparation of the library involved the immunoSEQ multiplex PCR assay. TCRdb provides this immuneACCESS table in a form limited to in-frame rearrangements. Some clones are lacking; in checked studies, under half of them reflect an unresolved V gene, and why the rest are absent is not known. This sample has roughly 30,000 clones in its table, and over 75% of those were observed once. In total, the top ten clones hold about 1.5% of the sample. Sample time point, as interpreted from the label and publication: before natalizumab initiation. Material: PBMCs. The receptor source for this set is a human donor with multiple sclerosis.

This chain uses TRBV9 with TRBJ2-2; D perhaps matches TRBD2 (6 bases). The germline CDR1 and CDR2 sequences are SGDLS and YYNGEE. The CDR3 is made up of 17 amino acids. V gave up 0 bases and J gave up 3 bases, with 15 bases separating them. CDR3 sequence reads: CASSVDGTRSHTGELFF. The CDR3 DNA reads TGTGCCAGCAGCGTAGACGGGACTCGAAGTCACACCGGGGAGCTGTTTTTT.

The chain joins TRBV19 to TRBJ2-1; TRBD2 matches 10 bases. After removal of 4 bases from V and 7 bases from J, the junction contained 19 bases not matched to a gene. There are 19 residues in the CDR3. The germline V gene encodes CDR1 LNHDA and CDR2 SQIVND (reference sequence). The CDR3 loop reads CASSRSSGTSERSLNEQFF. In DNA form, the CDR3 reads TGTGCCAGTAGTAGGTCGTCCGGGACTAGCGAACGAAGTCTGAATGAGCAGTTCTTC.

V gene TRBV5-1 combines with J gene TRBJ2-3; D is unclear. The length of the CDR3 is 15 residues. Germline V gives CDR1 SGHRS, CDR2 YFSETQ. Trimming stripped 2 bases from V and 2 bases from J, with 12 bases between. In DNA form, the CDR3 reads TGCGCCAGCAGCTTTTCCACTCCGTACACAGATACGCAGTATTTT. Its translation: CASSFSTPYTDTQYF.

The chain employs TRBV11-2 and TRBJ2-4; 8 bases fit TRBD1. This CDR3 is 15 amino acids long. V was pared by 6 bases and J by 5 bases, with 9 bases of the junction left unmatched. Germline V gives CDR1 SGHAT, CDR2 FQNNGV. CDR3 in DNA: TGTGCCAGCAGTTTTCCAGGGGGCGCGCAAAACATTCAGTACTTC. Encoded protein: CASSFPGGAQNIQYF.

This chain uses TRBV5-4 with TRBJ2-5; 10 bases line up with TRBD2. J gave up 3 bases and V 0 bases, and 2 bases lay outside the gene matches. In germline, CDR1 is SGHNT, CDR2 YYREEE (reference sequence). The CDR3 is made up of 15 amino acids. In DNA form, the CDR3 reads TGTGCCAGCAGCTTGGAGGGGACTAGCGAAGAGACCCAGTACTTC. It codes for CASSLEGTSEETQYF.

The CDR3 is CASKLSVHQYF. CDR3 bases: TGTGCCAGCAAACTATCCGTCCACCAGTATTTT. This sequence joins TRBV6-6 and TRBJ2-3, with D unclear. Deletions cut 7 bases from V and 12 bases from J, with 14 bases between. Germline CDR1 MNHNY, CDR2 SVGAGI (reference sequence). This CDR3 contains 11 residues.

This sequence joins TRBV25-1 and TRBJ1-3; TRBD1 matches 10 bases. The CDR3 has 16 residues. Losses at the gene ends were 1 base for V and 3 bases for J; bases not matched to a gene: 3. Germline V gives CDR1 MGHDK, CDR2 SYGVNS. Here the CDR3 reads CASSEWDRGSGNTIYF. The CDR3, as DNA: TGTGCCAGCAGTGAATGGGACAGGGGAAGTGGAAACACCATATATTTT.

The CDR3 region is CASSSLGLAGFYNEQFF. CDR3 coding DNA: TGTGCCAGCAGCTCCCTAGGACTAGCGGGCTTCTACAATGAGCAGTTCTTC. V usage is TRBV11-2 and J usage is TRBJ2-1; 11 nucleotides agree with TRBD2. The CDR3 length is 17 residues. Germline trimming cut 4 bases from V and 3 bases from J; bases unmatched to any gene: 8. Germline V gives CDR1 SGHAT, CDR2 FQNNGV.

V usage is TRBV5-1 and J usage is TRBJ1-5; D is uncertain. This CDR3 is 13 amino acids long. Germline V gene data show CDR1 as SGHRS and CDR2 as YFSETQ. V was pared by 2 bases and J by 0 bases, with 3 bases between. CDR3 sequence reads: CASSFDSNQPQHF. Here the CDR3 DNA reads TGCGCCAGCAGCTTCGATAGCAATCAGCCCCAGCATTTT.

The V and J genes are TRBV25-1 and TRBJ2-7, with D possibly being TRBD1 (5 bases). Germline V gene lookup returns CDR1 MGHDK and CDR2 SYGVNS. The V end lost 1 base, the J end lost 6 bases, and 10 bases lay between the germline ends. The CDR3 runs to 13 residues. The CDR3 region has the DNA TGTGCCAGCAGTGAATTGGGGCAGCTCGAGCAGTACTTC. Protein sequence: CASSELGQLEQYF.

The chain joins TRBV30 to TRBJ1-2; D is unclear. V was shortened by 7 bases and J by 7 bases, with 19 bases between the two germline ends. CDR1 is GTSNPN, CDR2 SVGIG, per germline (reference sequence). This CDR3 has 13 residues. The CDR3 nucleotides read TGTGCCTCCGACCGCCGGGAGGAGGGTGGCTACACCTTC. It is translated as CASDRREEGGYTF.

This chain links TRBV5-4 with TRBJ1-1; 8 bases match TRBD1. The ends lost 5 bases at V and 3 bases at J; junction bases unmatched: 12. This CDR3 has 16 amino acids. Looked up from germline, CDR1 is SGHNT and CDR2 is YYREEE (reference sequence). CDR3 sequence reads: CASRSPRDRRDTEAFF. In nucleotides, the CDR3 is TGTGCCAGCAGGAGTCCCCGGGACAGGAGGGACACTGAAGCTTTCTTT.

This chain links TRBV10-3 with TRBJ2-2; 8 nucleotides match TRBD1. The junction had 9 bases not matched to a gene; V was cut back by 3 bases and J by 15 bases. The germline V gene has CDR1 ENHRY and CDR2 SYGVKD. This CDR3 has 13 residues. The CDR3 DNA sequence: TGTGCCATCAGTGATATAGGACAGGGAAGGGTGTTTTTT. It is translated as CAISDIGQGRVFF.

The chain carries TRBV28 and TRBJ2-7; TRBD1 or TRBD2 may be the D gene (5 bases each). CDR3 length: 14 residues. V lost 2 bases and J 2 bases, leaving 10 bases between the germline ends. In germline, CDR1 is MDHEN, CDR2 SYDVKM. The CDR3 here is CASSLVRGAYEQYF. The CDR3 DNA reads as TGTGCCAGCAGTTTAGTCAGAGGGGCCTACGAGCAGTACTTC. Full variable domain (outside the CDR3, taken from reference TRBV28 and TRBJ2-7): DVKVTQSSRYLVKRTGEKVFLECVQDMDHENMFWYRQDPGLGLRLIYFSYDVKMKEKGDIPEGYSVSREKKERFSLILESASTNQTSMYLCASSLVRGAYEQYFGPGTRLTVT.

The chain joins TRBV6-1 to TRBJ1-2; 7 positions match TRBD1. The length of the CDR3 is 13 residues. V was clipped by 8 bases and J by 7 bases; unmatched bases: 10. Looked up from germline, CDR1 is MNHNS and CDR2 is SASEGT. DNA of the CDR3: TGTGCCAGCGTGATGACAGGGCCAGGTGGCTACACCTTC. This codes for CASVMTGPGGYTF.

The chain carries TRBV11-2 and TRBJ2-7, with TRBD1 matching over 10 bases. Per the germline V gene, CDR1 is SGHAT and CDR2 is FQNNGV. V shed 5 bases, J shed 6 bases, and the junction held 7 bases outside the gene matches. The CDR3 spans 14 residues. The CDR3 region is CASSPKTGGIEQYF. CDR3 sequence (DNA): TGTGCCAGCAGCCCTAAGACAGGGGGCATCGAGCAGTACTTC.

The CDR3 region is CASSLGGWDSVHDSDTQYF. The CDR3 nucleotides are TGTGCCAGCAGCTTAGGGGGTTGGGACAGCGTGCACGATTCAGATACGCAGTATTTT. This chain connects TRBV7-9 to TRBJ2-3, with 7 bases matching TRBD1. V lost 1 base, J lost 4 bases, and 17 bases stayed unmatched. The germline CDR1 and CDR2 sequences are SEHNR and FQNEAQ (reference sequence). The CDR3 runs 19 residues.

Concerning this clone: A read error may account for a junction end that differs from germline. The genes are TRBV14 and TRBJ2-5; tentative D call: TRBD1 (5 bases). Germline CDR1 is SGHDN and CDR2 is FVKESK. The CDR3 contains 13 residues. The CDR3 bases are TGTGCCGGCAGCGACAGATACCAAGAGACCCAGTACTTC. It yields the protein CAGSDRYQETQYF.

The V call is TRBV19, the J call TRBJ2-7; D is undetermined. There are 15 residues in the CDR3. The ends were cut back, 0 bases at V and 0 bases at J, with 9 bases in the middle. The germline V gene encodes CDR1 LNHDA and CDR2 SQIVND (reference sequence). CDR3 nucleotide sequence: TGTGCCAGTAGTATAGACGACGGCCGCTCCTACGAGCAGTACTTC. This gives the protein CASSIDDGRSYEQYF.

J is TRBJ1-2 and V is TRBV19; D not resolved. V gave up 8 bases and J gave up 0 bases, with 22 bases separating them. The CDR3 length is 17 residues. Looked up from germline, CDR1 is LNHDA and CDR2 is SQIVND (reference sequence). CDR3 in amino acids: CASFSRNGPRPNYGYTF. The CDR3 DNA sequence: TGTGCCAGTTTTTCCCGAAACGGGCCGCGGCCTAACTATGGCTACACCTTC.

The V and J genes are TRBV7-2 and TRBJ2-7; 12 positions match TRBD2. CDR3 length equals 14 residues. Looked up from germline, CDR1 is SGHTA and CDR2 is FQGNSA. V dropped 5 bases and J dropped 4; count of bases not matched to a gene: 3. CDR3 nucleotide sequence: TGTGCCAGCAGCCAGACTAGCGGGAGTTACGAGCAGTACTTC. This codes for CASSQTSGSYEQYF.

The V call is TRBV5-1, the J call TRBJ2-1; 9 bases match TRBD2. The CDR3 consists of 15 residues. Trimming cost V 5 bases and J 5 bases; bases outside gene matches: 8. Per the germline V gene, CDR1 is SGHRS and CDR2 is YFSETQ. This CDR3 reads CASRQAGGTHNEQFF. CDR3 DNA sequence: TGCGCCAGCAGACAAGCGGGAGGAACTCACAATGAGCAGTTCTTC.